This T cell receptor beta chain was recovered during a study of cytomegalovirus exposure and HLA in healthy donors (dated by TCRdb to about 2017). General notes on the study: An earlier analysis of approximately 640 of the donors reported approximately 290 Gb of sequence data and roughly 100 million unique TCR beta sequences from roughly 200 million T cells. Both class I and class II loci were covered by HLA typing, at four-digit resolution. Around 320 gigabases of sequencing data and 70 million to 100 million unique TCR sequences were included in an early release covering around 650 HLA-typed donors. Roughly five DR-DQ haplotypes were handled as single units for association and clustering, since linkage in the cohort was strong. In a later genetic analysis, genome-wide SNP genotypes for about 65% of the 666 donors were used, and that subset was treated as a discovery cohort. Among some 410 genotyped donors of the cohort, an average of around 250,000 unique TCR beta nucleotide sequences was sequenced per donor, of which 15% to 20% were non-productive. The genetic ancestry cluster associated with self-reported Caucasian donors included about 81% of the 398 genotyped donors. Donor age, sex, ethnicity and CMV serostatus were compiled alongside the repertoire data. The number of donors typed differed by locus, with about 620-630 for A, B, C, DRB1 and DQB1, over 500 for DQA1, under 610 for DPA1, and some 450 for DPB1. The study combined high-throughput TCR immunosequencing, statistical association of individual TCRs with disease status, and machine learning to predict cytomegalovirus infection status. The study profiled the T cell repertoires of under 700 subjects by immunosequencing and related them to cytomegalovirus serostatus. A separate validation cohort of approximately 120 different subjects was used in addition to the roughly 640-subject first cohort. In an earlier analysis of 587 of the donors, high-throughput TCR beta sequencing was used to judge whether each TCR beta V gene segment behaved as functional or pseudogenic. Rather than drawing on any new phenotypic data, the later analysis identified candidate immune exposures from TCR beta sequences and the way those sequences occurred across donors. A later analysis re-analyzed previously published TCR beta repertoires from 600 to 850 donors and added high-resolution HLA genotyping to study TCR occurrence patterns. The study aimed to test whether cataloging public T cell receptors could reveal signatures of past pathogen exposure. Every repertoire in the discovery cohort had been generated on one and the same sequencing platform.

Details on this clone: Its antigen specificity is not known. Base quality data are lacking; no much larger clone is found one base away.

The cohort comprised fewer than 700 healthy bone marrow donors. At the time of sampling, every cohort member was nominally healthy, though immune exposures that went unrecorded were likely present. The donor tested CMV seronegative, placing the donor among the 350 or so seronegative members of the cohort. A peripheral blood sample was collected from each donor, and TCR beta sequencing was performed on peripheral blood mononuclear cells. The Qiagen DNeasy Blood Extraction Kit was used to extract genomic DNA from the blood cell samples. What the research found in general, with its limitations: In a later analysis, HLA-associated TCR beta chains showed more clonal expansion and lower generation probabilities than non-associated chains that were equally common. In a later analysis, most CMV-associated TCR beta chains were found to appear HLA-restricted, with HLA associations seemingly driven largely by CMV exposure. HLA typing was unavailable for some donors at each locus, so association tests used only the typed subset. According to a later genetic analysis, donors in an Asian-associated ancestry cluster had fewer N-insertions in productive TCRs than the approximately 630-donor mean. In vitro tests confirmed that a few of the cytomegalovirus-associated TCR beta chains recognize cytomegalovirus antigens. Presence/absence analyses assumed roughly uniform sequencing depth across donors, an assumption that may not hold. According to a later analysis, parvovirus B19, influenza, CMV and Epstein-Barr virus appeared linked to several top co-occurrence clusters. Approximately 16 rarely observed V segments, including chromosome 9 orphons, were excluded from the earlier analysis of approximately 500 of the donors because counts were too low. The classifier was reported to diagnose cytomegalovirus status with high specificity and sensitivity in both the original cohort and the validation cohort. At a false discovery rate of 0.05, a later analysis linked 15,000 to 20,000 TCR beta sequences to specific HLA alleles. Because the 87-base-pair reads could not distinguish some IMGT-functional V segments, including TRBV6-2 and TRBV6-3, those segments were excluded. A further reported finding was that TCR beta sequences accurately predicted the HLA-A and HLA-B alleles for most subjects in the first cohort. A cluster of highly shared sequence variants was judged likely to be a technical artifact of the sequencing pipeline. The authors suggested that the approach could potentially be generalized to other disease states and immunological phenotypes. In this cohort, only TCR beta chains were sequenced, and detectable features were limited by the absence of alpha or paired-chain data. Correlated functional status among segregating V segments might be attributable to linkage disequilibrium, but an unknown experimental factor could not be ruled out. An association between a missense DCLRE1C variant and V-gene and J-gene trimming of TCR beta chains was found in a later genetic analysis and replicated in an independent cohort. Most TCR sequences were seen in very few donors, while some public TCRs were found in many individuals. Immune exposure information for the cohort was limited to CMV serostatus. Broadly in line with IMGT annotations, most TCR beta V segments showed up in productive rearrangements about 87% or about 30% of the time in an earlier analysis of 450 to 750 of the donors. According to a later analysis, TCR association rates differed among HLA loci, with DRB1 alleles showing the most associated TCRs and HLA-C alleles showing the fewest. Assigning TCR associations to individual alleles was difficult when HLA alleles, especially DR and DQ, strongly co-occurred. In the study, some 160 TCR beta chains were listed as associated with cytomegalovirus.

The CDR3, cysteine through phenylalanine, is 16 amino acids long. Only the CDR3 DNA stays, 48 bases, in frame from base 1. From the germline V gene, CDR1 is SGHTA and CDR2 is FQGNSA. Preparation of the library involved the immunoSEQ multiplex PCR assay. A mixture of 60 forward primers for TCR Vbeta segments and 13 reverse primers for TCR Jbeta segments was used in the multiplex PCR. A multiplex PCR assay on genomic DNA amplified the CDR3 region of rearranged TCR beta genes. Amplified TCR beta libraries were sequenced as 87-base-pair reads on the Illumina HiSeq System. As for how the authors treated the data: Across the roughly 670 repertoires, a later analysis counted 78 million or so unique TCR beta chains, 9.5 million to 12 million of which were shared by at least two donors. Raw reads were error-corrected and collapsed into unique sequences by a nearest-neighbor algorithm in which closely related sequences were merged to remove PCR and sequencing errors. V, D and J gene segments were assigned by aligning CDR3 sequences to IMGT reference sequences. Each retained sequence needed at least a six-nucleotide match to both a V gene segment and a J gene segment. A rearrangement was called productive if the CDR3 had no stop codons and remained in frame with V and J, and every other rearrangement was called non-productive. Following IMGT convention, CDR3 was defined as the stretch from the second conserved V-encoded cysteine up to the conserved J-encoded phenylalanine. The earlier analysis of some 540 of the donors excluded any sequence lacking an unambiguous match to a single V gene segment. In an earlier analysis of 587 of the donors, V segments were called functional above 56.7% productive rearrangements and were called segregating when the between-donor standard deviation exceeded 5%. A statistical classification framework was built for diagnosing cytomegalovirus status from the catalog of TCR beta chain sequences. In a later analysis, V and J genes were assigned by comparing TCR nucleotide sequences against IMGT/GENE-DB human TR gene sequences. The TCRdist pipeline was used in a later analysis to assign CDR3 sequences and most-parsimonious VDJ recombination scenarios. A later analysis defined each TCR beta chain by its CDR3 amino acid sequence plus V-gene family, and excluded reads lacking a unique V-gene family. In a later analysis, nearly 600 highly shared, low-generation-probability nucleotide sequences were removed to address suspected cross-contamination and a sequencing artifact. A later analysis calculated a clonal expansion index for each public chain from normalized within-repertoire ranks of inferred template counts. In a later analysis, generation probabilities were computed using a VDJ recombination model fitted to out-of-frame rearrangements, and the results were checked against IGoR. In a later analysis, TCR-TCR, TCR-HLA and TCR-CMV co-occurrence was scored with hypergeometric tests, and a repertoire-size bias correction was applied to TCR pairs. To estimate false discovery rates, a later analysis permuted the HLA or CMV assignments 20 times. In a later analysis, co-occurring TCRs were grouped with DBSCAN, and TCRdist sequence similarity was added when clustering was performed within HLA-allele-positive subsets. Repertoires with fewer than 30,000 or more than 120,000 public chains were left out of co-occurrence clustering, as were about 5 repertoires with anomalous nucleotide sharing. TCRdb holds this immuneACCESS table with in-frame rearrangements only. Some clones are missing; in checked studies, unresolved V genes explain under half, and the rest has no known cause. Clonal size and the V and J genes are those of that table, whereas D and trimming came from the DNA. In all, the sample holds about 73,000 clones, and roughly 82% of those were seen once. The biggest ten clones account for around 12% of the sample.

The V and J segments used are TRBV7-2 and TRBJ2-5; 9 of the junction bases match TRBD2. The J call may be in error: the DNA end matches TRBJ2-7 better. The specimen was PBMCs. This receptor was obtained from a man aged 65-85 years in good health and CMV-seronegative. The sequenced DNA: TGTGCCAGCAGCTTAGACGGTACTAGCGGGTCGGGCGAGCAGTACTTC. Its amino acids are CASSLDGTSGSGEQYF.